The clone carrying this T cell receptor beta chain was counted at least ten times. The sample is drawn from a study of T cells in Graves' hyperthyroidism and ophthalmopathy. Amplified TCR beta CDR3 regions derived from RNA transcripts. The HTBI set primed first-round TCR CDR3 RT-PCR. TCRdb re-called the multiplex PCR reads with MiXCR, one entry per CDR3 protein. Among 250,000 or so distinct CDR3 sequences listed, around 15% were seen once. The material sequenced was blood. The origin of this receptor is a woman between 45 and 65 years old with Graves' hyperthyroidism that later progressed to Graves' ophthalmopathy.

The CDR3 bases are TGTGCCAGCAACCTTAACAGGGAGGACACTGAAGCTTTCTTT. It translates to CASNLNREDTEAFF. The V and J genes are TRBV7-9 and TRBJ1-1; D may be TRBD1 (6 bases). Germline V gene lookup returns CDR1 SEHNR and CDR2 FQNEAQ (reference sequence). Trimming took 7 bases from V and 3 from J, leaving 15 bases between them. The CDR3 is made up of 14 amino acids.